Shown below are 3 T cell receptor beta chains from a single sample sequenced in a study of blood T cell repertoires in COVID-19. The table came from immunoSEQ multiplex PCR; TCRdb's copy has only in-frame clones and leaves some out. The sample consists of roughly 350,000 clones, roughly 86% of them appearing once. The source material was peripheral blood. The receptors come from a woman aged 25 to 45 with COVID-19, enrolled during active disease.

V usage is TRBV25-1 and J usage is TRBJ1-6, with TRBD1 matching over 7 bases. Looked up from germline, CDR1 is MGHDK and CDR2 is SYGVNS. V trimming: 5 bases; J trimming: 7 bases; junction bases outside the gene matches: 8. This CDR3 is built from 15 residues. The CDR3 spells CASSLGPRGNSPLHF. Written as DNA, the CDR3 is TGTGCCAGCAGTTTGGGGCCCAGGGGGAATTCACCCCTCCACTTT.

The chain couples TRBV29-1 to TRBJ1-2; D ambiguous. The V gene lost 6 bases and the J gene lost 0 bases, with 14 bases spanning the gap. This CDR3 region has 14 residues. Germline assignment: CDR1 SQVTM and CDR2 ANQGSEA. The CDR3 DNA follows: TGCAGCGTCGTCACACCCCCAGCTAACTATGGCTACACCTTC. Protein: CSVVTPPANYGYTF.

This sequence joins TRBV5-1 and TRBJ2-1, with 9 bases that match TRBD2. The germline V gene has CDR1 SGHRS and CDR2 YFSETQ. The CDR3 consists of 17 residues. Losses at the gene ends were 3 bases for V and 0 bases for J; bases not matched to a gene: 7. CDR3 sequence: CASSSPSGTSSYNEQFF. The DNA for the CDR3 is TGCGCCAGCAGCTCCCCTAGCGGGACGAGCTCCTACAATGAGCAGTTCTTC. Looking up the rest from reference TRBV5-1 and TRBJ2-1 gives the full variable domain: KAGVTQTPRYLIKTRGQQVTLSCSPISGHRSVSWYQQTPGQGLQFLFEYFSETQRNKGNFPGRFSGRQFSNSRSEMNVSTLELGDSALYLCASSSPSGTSSYNEQFFGPGTRLTVL.